This TCR beta chain is from a study of shared clonotypes between healthy human individuals. Study outcomes and limitations: Clonotype sharing among donors was thought likely to change with sequencing depth.

As for this clone: Antigen: not known. The identical CDR3 is also encoded by other nucleotide sequences in the sample.

CD45RO-negative, CCR7-positively selected cells formed the naive CD8 fraction, excluding terminally differentiated effector memory CD45RA+ cells. Each sample came from a Caucasian adult donor living in Nashville, Tennessee. Trimming took 0 bases from V and 2 from J, leaving 6 bases between them. CDR3 length: 13 amino acids. Germline CDR1 and CDR2: SGDLS and YYNGEE. Replicate PCRs for sorted subsets used around 200 ng DNA; this equaled 25,000 to 35,000 T cell genomes. Profiling relied on immunoSEQ multiplex PCR, and the TCRdb table lists in-frame clones only, not all of them. This table holds more than 2 million clones, just over 90% found once.

Source material: naive CD8+ T cells from PBMCs. This receptor was obtained from a man aged 18 to 29 in good health. Some clones in this sample may be carry-over from other donors' samples. This sequence joins TRBV9 and TRBJ2-7; D not certain. CDR3: CASSVGATYEQYF. CDR3 coding DNA: TGTGCCAGCAGCGTAGGAGCAACCTACGAGCAGTACTTC.